The 10 T cell receptor beta chains in this list originate from one sample, sequenced in a study of T cells after yellow fever vaccination. TCRdb processed the 5' RACE reads anew with MiXCR; each CDR3 protein has one entry. The sample lists about 22,000 distinct CDR3 sequences, approximately 5.2% occurring once. The specimen was PBMCs, either bulk or a sorted T-cell subset (CD4+, CD8+, memory, or dextramer-sorted; not recorded which), collected roughly 46 days after the first yellow fever vaccination. The source of these receptors is a young man who received the YFV17D yellow fever vaccine.

This clonotype was counted ten times or more. V is TRBV7-2 and J is TRBJ2-7; unclear D gene. V gave up 1 base and J gave up 0 bases, with 10 bases separating them. This CDR3 has 15 residues. Germline V gene data show CDR1 as SGHTA and CDR2 as FQGNSA. CDR3 loop: CASSLDPVSSYEQYF. DNA for the CDR3: TGTGCCAGCAGCTTAGACCCGGTCTCCTCCTACGAGCAGTACTTC.

The table lists this clonotype with many counts. The gene calls are TRBV20-1 and TRBJ2-3; D ambiguous. CDR1 is DFQATT and CDR2 is SNEGSKA in the germline V gene (reference sequence). The V and J ends lost 0 bases and 5 bases respectively, with 9 bases between them. The CDR3 covers 13 residues. CDR3: CSARDYERDTQYF. The CDR3 DNA sequence: TGCAGTGCTAGAGATTACGAACGAGATACGCAGTATTTT.

About this clonotype: A much more abundant neighbour one base away suggests this may be a read error. This chain connects TRBV20-1 to TRBJ2-1; the match to TRBD2 covers 11 bases. Germline loops: CDR1 DFQATT, CDR2 SNEGSKA (reference sequence). This CDR3 comprises 16 residues. The CDR3 here is CTFEGASGGTYNEQFF. CDR3 in DNA: TGCACTTTCGAAGGGGCTAGCGGGGGGACCTACAATGAGCAGTTCTTC.

This clonotype was seen many times. The rearrangement uses TRBV4-2 and TRBJ1-5; the D is unclear. V was trimmed by 0 bases and J by 2 bases, leaving 8 bases between them. The CDR3 consists of 15 residues. Germline lookup yields CDR1 LGHNA and CDR2 YNFKEQ. The CDR3 nucleotides are TGTGCCAGCAGCCAAGATTGGAGGGGCAATCAGCCCCAGCATTTT. Protein: CASSQDWRGNQPQHF.

This clonotype was counted at least ten times. This chain uses TRBV20-1 with TRBJ2-1, with TRBD2 identical over 11 bases. The trim removed 2 bases at V and 4 bases at J, leaving 10 bases unmatched. Germline assignment: CDR1 DFQATT and CDR2 SNEGSKA (reference sequence). The CDR3 consists of 17 residues. This CDR3 reads CSARQRVAGGRYNEQFF. For the CDR3, the DNA is TGCAGTGCTAGACAAAGAGTAGCGGGGGGGCGGTACAATGAGCAGTTCTTC.

Ten or more counts support this clonotype. The rearrangement links TRBV4-2 to TRBJ1-2; no firm D call. The CDR3 length is 14 residues. Looked up from germline, CDR1 is LGHNA and CDR2 is YNFKEQ. With 0 bases removed from V and 5 bases from J, the gap between germline ends came to 10 bases. The DNA for the CDR3 is TGTGCCAGCAGCCAAGAACAGAGTGATTATGGCTACACCTTC. Translation: CASSQEQSDYGYTF.

Many counts were recorded for this clonotype. The V call is TRBV25-1, the J call TRBJ2-1, with 12 bases identical to TRBD2. Germline V gene sequence: CDR1 MGHDK, CDR2 SYGVNS. CDR3 length: 17 amino acids. With V trimmed by 6 bases and J by 10 bases, 16 bases remained unmatched. CDR3 coding DNA: TGTGCCAGCAGAGAAAACTCTAGCGGGGGGGCCAAGCCCGAGCAGTTCTTC. This encodes CASRENSSGGAKPEQFF.

Many counts were recorded for this clonotype. V is TRBV5-1 and J is TRBJ2-2; maybe TRBD2 (7 bases). V dropped 3 bases and J dropped 0 bases, with 12 bases sitting between them. This CDR3 has 16 amino acids. Germline CDR1 is SGHRS and CDR2 is YFSETQ. The CDR3 is CASSSRGAPNTGELFF. CDR3 sequence (DNA): TGCGCCAGCAGCTCCCGGGGGGCGCCGAACACCGGGGAGCTGTTTTTT.

This clonotype was seen ten or more times. The chain carries TRBV15 and TRBJ1-1; D possibly corresponds to TRBD1 (5 bases). V gave up 1 base and J gave up 1 base, with 13 bases separating them. CDR3 length equals 16 residues. Germline-derived CDR1 and CDR2 are LNHNV and YYDKDF (reference sequence). CDR3 nucleotide sequence: TGTGCCACCAGCAGAGGGGACCTAGCGGAGAACACTGAAGCTTTCTTT. Translated, it gives CATSRGDLAENTEAFF. Full variable domain (remainder filled in from reference TRBV15 and TRBJ1-1): DAMVIQNPRYQVTQFGKPVTLSCSQTLNHNVMYWYQQKSSQAPKLLFHYYDKDFNNEADTPDNFQSRRPNTSFCFLDIRSPGLGDTAMYLCATSRGDLAENTEAFFGQGTRLTVV.

This clonotype was recorded at least ten times. The genes are TRBV5-6 and TRBJ2-1; 8 bases are shared with TRBD1. The CDR3 contains 15 residues. From germline, CDR1 is SGHDT and CDR2 YYEEEE. V dropped 0 bases and J dropped 2; count of bases not matched to a gene: 1. CDR3 in amino acids: CASSLETGAYNEQFF. Here the CDR3 DNA reads TGTGCCAGCAGCTTGGAGACAGGGGCCTACAATGAGCAGTTCTTC.